The sequence of this TCR beta chain was determined in a study of blood T cell repertoires in COVID-19. TCRdb's copy holds only in-frame clones and misses some; the assay was immunoSEQ multiplex PCR. The sample carries hundreds of thousands of clones, around nine tenths recorded once. The V gene end was trimmed by 3 bases and the J gene end by 3 bases; junction bases not matched to a gene: 5. The CDR3 runs 14 residues. In germline, CDR1 is SGDLS, CDR2 YYNGEE. This receptor was identified in a man aged 55 to 70 who had recovered from COVID-19. Sequenced input: peripheral blood. The chain couples TRBV9 to TRBJ1-1; 7 nucleotides align to TRBD1. The CDR3 nucleotides read TGTGCCAGCAGCGAGACAGGGTGGGACACTGAAGCTTTCTTT. Its protein product is CASSETGWDTEAFF.